Below, one TCR beta chain is given with its context. Its antigen is still unknown. The CDR3 has 13 amino acids. V shed 5 bases and J shed 4 bases, with 10 bases lying between them. Germline assignment: CDR1 SGHTA and CDR2 FQGNSA. This record belongs to a study of T cell repertoires in cytomegalovirus infection. As for the study in general: CMV infection plus the matching HLA type was flagged by public TCR beta signatures.

Via MiXCR, TCRdb re-called the reads, giving one row per CDR3 protein. The top ten clones hold about a sixth of a sample with about half a million distinct CDR3 sequences, 33% of them seen once. The rearrangement uses TRBV7-2 and TRBJ2-3; no reliable D call. Sample: cultured PBMCs, taken from culture after CMV antigen stimulation. The source of this sequence is a human donor in good health (CMV status not recorded). Some clones in this sample may be carry-over from other donors' samples. In DNA, the CDR3 is TGTGCCAGCAGCCTTAAGCCTGCAGATACGCAGTATTTT. Encoded protein: CASSLKPADTQYF.